What follows are 2 T cell receptor beta chains derived from one specimen sequenced in a study of T cells in Graves' hyperthyroidism and ophthalmopathy. RNA transcripts gave rise to amplified TCR beta CDR3 regions. HTBI primers drove first-round RT-PCR of the TCR CDR3. TCRdb re-analysed the multiplex PCR reads in MiXCR, keeping a single row per CDR3 protein. This table has about 360,000 distinct CDR3 sequences, around a quarter appearing once. Sequenced: blood. The receptor set was obtained from a man aged 50 to 60 with Graves' hyperthyroidism.

The chain is built from TRBV3-1 and TRBJ2-2; 13 positions agree with TRBD2. V was pared by 6 bases and J by 5 bases, with 12 bases of the junction left unmatched. Germline assignment: CDR1 LGHDT and CDR2 YNNKEL (reference sequence). The CDR3 has 18 residues. The chain's CDR3 is CASSRYGGLAGSTGELFF. The CDR3 DNA reads TGTGCCAGCAGTCGATACGGGGGACTAGCGGGATCTACCGGGGAGCTGTTTTTT. The full variable domain, with the rest looked up from reference TRBV3-1 and TRBJ2-2, is DTAVSQTPKYLVTQMGNDKSIKCEQNLGHDTMYWYKQDSKKFLKIMFSYNNKELIINETVPNRFSPKSPDKAHLNLHINSLELGDSAVYFCASSRYGGLAGSTGELFFGEGSRLTVL.

This clonotype was counted at least ten times. The CDR3 nucleotides are TGTGCCAGCAGCCATCGACAGGGAAAAGAGACCCAGTACTTC. It codes for CASSHRQGKETQYF. The chain recombines TRBV3-1 with TRBJ2-5, with 7 bases matching TRBD1. The trim removed 3 bases at V and 3 bases at J, leaving 4 bases unmatched. Germline lookup yields CDR1 LGHDT and CDR2 YNNKEL (reference sequence). The CDR3 sequence is 14 residues long.